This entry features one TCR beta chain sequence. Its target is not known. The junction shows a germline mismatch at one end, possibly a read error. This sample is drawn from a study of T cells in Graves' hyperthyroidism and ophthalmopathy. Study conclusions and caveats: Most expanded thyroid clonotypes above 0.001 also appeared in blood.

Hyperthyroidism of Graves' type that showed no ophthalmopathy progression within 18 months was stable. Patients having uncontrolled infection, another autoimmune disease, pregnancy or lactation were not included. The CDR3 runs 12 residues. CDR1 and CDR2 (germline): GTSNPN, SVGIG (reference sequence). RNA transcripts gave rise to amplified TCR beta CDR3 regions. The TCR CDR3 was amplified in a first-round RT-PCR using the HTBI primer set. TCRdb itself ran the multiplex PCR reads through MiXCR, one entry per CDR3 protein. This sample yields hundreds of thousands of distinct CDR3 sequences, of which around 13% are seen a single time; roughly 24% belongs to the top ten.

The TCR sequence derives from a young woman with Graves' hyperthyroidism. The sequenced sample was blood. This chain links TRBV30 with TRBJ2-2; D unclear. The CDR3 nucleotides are TGCATGGGGAATACGAACACCGGGGAGCTGTTTTTT. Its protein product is CMGNTNTGELFF.